Below, 30 T cell receptor beta chains from the same sample are listed, as sequenced in a study of vaccination and CD4 T cells after COVID-19. With the Oncomine TCR Beta short-read assay, DNA from cultured CD4+ T cells was sequenced. TCRdb independently ran MiXCR on the PCR reads; one entry per CDR3 protein. The repertoire holds fewer than 20,000 distinct CDR3 sequences, about 53% seen once, with roughly 32% in the top ten. Treatment defined: roughly ten-day PBMC culture with coronavirus spike peptide pools or control peptides (ViraFEST assay). Antigen specificity for these receptors is unknown. The source was cultured CD4+ T cells from blood, collected after SARS-CoV-2 vaccination. The receptors were gathered from a human donor with COVID-19.

This sequence joins TRBV2 and TRBJ2-2; D may be TRBD2 (5 bases). The germline V gene encodes CDR1 SNHLY and CDR2 FYNNEI. V was cut by 8 bases and J by 8 bases, with 21 bases left in between. The CDR3 runs 15 residues. This chain's CDR3 is CASVGGGGRSGELFF. Written as DNA, the CDR3 is TGTGCCAGCGTAGGAGGTGGAGGTCGATCTGGGGAGCTGTTTTTT. The variable domain in full, completed from reference TRBV2 and TRBJ2-2, reads EPEVTQTPSHQVTQMGQEVILRCVPISNHLYFYWYRQILGQKVEFLVSFYNNEISEKSEIFDDQFSVERPDGSNFTLKIRSTKLEDSAMYFCASVGGGGRSGELFFGEGSRLTVL.

This chain connects TRBV6-2 or TRBV6-3 to TRBJ1-2; 7 nucleotides line up with TRBD1. This CDR3 has 15 residues. Germline CDR1 reads MNHEY; CDR2 reads SVGEGT. V gave up 5 bases and J gave up 0 bases; unmatched junction bases: 6. The CDR3 here is CASSPPGQPNYGYTF. CDR3 nucleotide sequence: TGTGCCAGCAGTCCCCCGGGACAGCCTAACTATGGCTACACCTTC.

V usage is TRBV11-1 and J usage is TRBJ1-5, with TRBD1 as a possible D gene (6 bases). V gave up 5 bases and J gave up 3 bases, with 11 bases separating them. The CDR3 has 14 residues. Germline-derived CDR1 and CDR2 are SGHAT and FQDESV (reference sequence). This CDR3 is CASSADRANQPQHF. The CDR3 nucleotides are TGTGCCAGCAGCGCGGACAGAGCCAATCAGCCCCAGCATTTT.

This clonotype was counted between two and nine times. The rearrangement uses TRBV15 and TRBJ1-6, with a tentative D call TRBD1 (5 bases). The CDR3 covers 13 residues. The germline V gene encodes CDR1 LNHNV and CDR2 YYDKDF (reference sequence). V was pared by 3 bases and J by 11 bases, with 11 bases between. CDR3 loop: CATSRVQGTPLHF. Written as DNA, the CDR3 is TGTGCCACCAGCAGGGTCCAGGGCACACCCCTCCACTTT.

The rearrangement joins TRBV2 to TRBJ2-7, with D hard to call. The germline gives CDR1 SNHLY, CDR2 FYNNEI. CDR3 size: 11 residues. V lost 6 bases to trimming and J lost 4 bases, with 7 bases between them. CDR3 nucleotide sequence: TGTGCCAGCAGCCGCCTTTACGAGCAGTACTTC. Translated: CASSRLYEQYF.

This rearrangement joins TRBV7-2 to TRBJ2-7, with 9 bases fitting TRBD1. Germline V gene sequence: CDR1 SGHTA, CDR2 FQGNSA. J was trimmed by 4 bases and V by 1 base; bases with no gene match: 8. This CDR3 region has 16 residues. This CDR3 is CASSLDGGQGGYEQYF. CDR3 nucleotide sequence: TGTGCCAGCAGCTTAGACGGGGGACAGGGAGGATACGAGCAGTACTTC.

This clonotype was found a few times. The chain has TRBV7-2 and TRBJ1-5; no definite D call. CDR1 and CDR2 from the germline V gene are SGHTA and FQGNSA. The CDR3 consists of 16 residues. V shed 2 bases and J shed 1 base, with 12 bases lying between them. DNA for the CDR3: TGTGCCAGCAGCTTAACCCAGGCTTCGAGCAATCAGCCCCAGCATTTT. It encodes CASSLTQASSNQPQHF.

In this sample, this clonotype turned up a few times. V is TRBV7-3 and J is TRBJ2-2; 10 bases map to TRBD2. V lost 8 bases, J lost 3 bases, and 3 bases stayed unmatched. The CDR3 covers 14 residues. Germline V gene sequence: CDR1 SGHTA, CDR2 FQGTGA. CDR3 sequence: CASASGGYTGELFF. The CDR3 nucleotides are TGTGCCAGCGCTAGCGGGGGATACACCGGGGAGCTGTTTTTT.

This clonotype was observed a single time. The chain carries TRBV28 and TRBJ2-7; 9 bases agree with TRBD1. Trimming took 8 bases from V and 2 from J; bases not matched to a gene: 7. Germline V lookup: CDR1 MDHEN, CDR2 SYDVKM. There are 14 residues in the CDR3. Written as DNA, the CDR3 is TGTGCCAGCGCGATGGGGGACAGGGCCTACGAGCAGTACTTC. This codes for CASAMGDRAYEQYF.

J is TRBJ1-5 and V is TRBV6-1; 10 bases fit TRBD1. The germline gives CDR1 MNHNS, CDR2 SASEGT. This CDR3 comprises 15 residues. The ends lost 6 bases at V and 6 bases at J; junction bases unmatched: 8. The CDR3 sequence: CASRADRGRTQPQHF. The CDR3 nucleotides are TGTGCCAGCAGAGCCGACAGGGGGCGCACTCAGCCCCAGCATTTT.

As for this clonotype: At one end, the junction sequence differs from germline, possibly due to a read error. The chain links TRBV20-1 to TRBJ2-5; perhaps TRBD1 as D (5 bases). The CDR3 sequence is 12 residues long. Looked up from germline, CDR1 is DFQATT and CDR2 is SNEGSKA (reference sequence). The CDR3, as DNA: TGCAGTGCCACAAGGGGTGAAGAGACCGAGTACTTC. Its translation: CSATRGEETEYF.

Only a few counts were recorded for this clonotype. J is TRBJ2-1 and V is TRBV20-1; D call uncertain. Trimming took 6 bases from V and 7 from J, leaving 10 bases between them. Germline CDR1 reads DFQATT; CDR2 reads SNEGSKA (reference sequence). The length of the CDR3 is 11 residues. DNA for the CDR3: TGCAGTGCGGACGGGTGGAATGAGCAGTTCTTC. It yields the protein CSADGWNEQFF.

This clonotype appeared a few times. V gene TRBV27 combines with J gene TRBJ2-2; the D is unclear. CDR3 size: 15 residues. Trimming removed 5 bases from V and 6 bases from J, with 16 bases in between. Germline V gene lookup returns CDR1 MNHEY and CDR2 SMNVEV (reference sequence). This CDR3 is CASSPGGGVAGELFF. The CDR3 nucleotides are TGTGCCAGCAGTCCGGGTGGTGGGGTGGCCGGGGAGCTGTTTTTT.

The genes are TRBV6-1 and TRBJ2-2; unclear D gene. CDR1 MNHNS and CDR2 SASEGT come from the germline V gene. The V end was cut by 3 bases, the J end by 6 bases, with 11 bases between. The CDR3 loop spans 14 amino acids. For the CDR3, the DNA is TGTGCCAGCAGTGACCCCCCTATTTCCGGGGAGCTGTTTTTT. This encodes CASSDPPISGELFF.

This clonotype was seen just once. The CDR3 protein is CASSDWEQFF. As DNA, the CDR3 is TGTGCCAGCAGTGATTGGGAGCAGTTCTTC. This chain joins TRBV6-1 and TRBJ2-1; D gene unclear. Germline CDR1 is MNHNS and CDR2 is SASEGT. V was pared by 3 bases and J by 10 bases, with 4 bases between. The CDR3 has 10 residues.

The V gene is TRBV20-1, the J gene TRBJ2-1; D gene unclear. The length of the CDR3 is 14 residues. With 4 bases removed from V and 0 bases from J, the gap between germline ends came to 10 bases. The germline CDR1 and CDR2 sequences are DFQATT and SNEGSKA (reference sequence). The CDR3 reads CSAIRALSYNEQFF. CDR3 DNA sequence: TGCAGTGCTATAAGGGCACTCTCCTACAATGAGCAGTTCTTC.

CDR3 residues: CASSTTSDGDNSPLHF. The CDR3 nucleotides are TGTGCCAGCTCAACGACTTCGGACGGCGATAATTCACCCCTCCACTTT. The chain recombines TRBV18 with TRBJ1-6; D remains ambiguous. In germline, CDR1 is KGHSH, CDR2 LQKENI. Trimming took off 5 bases at V and 5 bases at J, with 16 bases between the two ends. The CDR3 sequence is 16 residues long.

The CDR3 DNA is TGCGCCAGCAGCTTGGGGACAAGACAGGCCGCCCAGCCCCAGCATTTT. Translated: CASSLGTRQAAQPQHF. The chain employs TRBV5-1 and TRBJ1-5, with D maybe TRBD1 (6 bases). The CDR3 has 16 amino acids. V lost 0 bases to trimming and J lost 7 bases, with 17 bases between them. From germline, CDR1 is SGHRS and CDR2 YFSETQ.

The rearrangement uses TRBV7-6 and TRBJ2-1; TRBD2 matches at 7 bases. The CDR3 runs 15 residues. V lost 5 bases, J lost 1 base, and 5 bases stayed unmatched. Germline CDR1 reads SGHVS; CDR2 reads FNYEAQ. CDR3 sequence (DNA): TGTGCCAGCAGCCCCGCTAGCGGTTCCTACAATGAGCAGTTCTTC. It translates to CASSPASGSYNEQFF.

This clonotype was detected once. This chain connects TRBV7-2 to TRBJ1-5; D unresolved. The V gene lost 4 bases and the J gene lost 3 bases, with 19 bases spanning the gap. The CDR3 loop spans 17 amino acids. Germline assignment: CDR1 SGHTA and CDR2 FQGNSA. CDR3 residues: CASSYRPRETNNQPQHF. The CDR3 nucleotides are TGTGCCAGCAGCTATAGACCCCGAGAGACAAACAATCAGCCCCAGCATTTT.

The chain couples TRBV7-9 to TRBJ2-7; TRBD1 matches 9 bases. J was trimmed by 5 bases and V by 2 bases; bases with no gene match: 7. This CDR3 has 15 residues. CDR1 and CDR2 from the germline V gene are SEHNR and FQNEAQ (reference sequence). The CDR3 DNA is TGTGCCAGCAGCTTATTTGGGGACAGGGCAGACGAGCAGTACTTC. This codes for CASSLFGDRADEQYF.

This clonotype appeared a single time. The chain links TRBV11-3 to TRBJ1-1; unclear D gene. V lost 5 bases, J lost 1 base, and 11 bases lay in between. This CDR3 has 14 residues. Germline V lookup: CDR1 SGHNT, CDR2 YENEEA. The CDR3 loop reads CASSQDGRNTEAFF. The CDR3 DNA sequence: TGTGCCAGCAGCCAGGACGGAAGGAACACTGAAGCTTTCTTT.

As for this clonotype: One junction end disagrees with the germline gene, perhaps due to a read error. The genes are TRBV7-8 and TRBJ2-3; D uncertain. The CDR3 extends over 13 amino acids. Germline CDR1 and CDR2: SGHVS and FQNEAQ. Here the CDR3 DNA reads TGTGCCAGCAGCTTAGGTCCAGCATGGGGTGAGGATTTT. Protein product: CASSLGPAWGEDF.

This clonotype was picked up a small number of times. V and J are TRBV19 and TRBJ1-1, with D perhaps TRBD1 (6 bases). The germline CDR1 and CDR2 sequences are LNHDA and SQIVND (reference sequence). The CDR3 extends over 16 amino acids. V was clipped by 1 base and J by 0 bases, with 12 bases between them. The CDR3 DNA is TGTGCCAGTAGTATAGGTGGGTCAGGGGTGAACACTGAAGCTTTCTTT. Translating gives CASSIGGSGVNTEAFF.

This clonotype was picked up one time. This CDR3 reads CASSFPGDYGYTF. The CDR3 bases are TGTGCCAGCAGTTTTCCAGGGGACTATGGCTACACCTTC. The V and J genes are TRBV6-2 or TRBV6-3 and TRBJ1-2, with D perhaps matching TRBD1 (6 bases). Germline-derived CDR1 and CDR2 are MNHEY and SVGEGT. Trimming took 4 bases from V and 3 from J, leaving 9 bases between them. The CDR3 runs to 13 residues.

The V and J genes are TRBV6-2 or TRBV6-3 and TRBJ2-5; D possibly matches TRBD1 or TRBD2 (6 bases each). The CDR3 totals 16 residues. V lost 7 bases and J 1 base, leaving 19 bases between the germline ends. Germline CDR1 and CDR2: MNHEY and SVGEGT. The CDR3 sequence is CASIPPGAPSQETQYF. DNA of the CDR3: TGTGCCAGCATTCCCCCGGGGGCTCCGTCCCAAGAGACCCAGTACTTC.

The chain uses TRBV25-1 and TRBJ2-7, with unresolved D. The CDR3 is made up of 13 amino acids. The germline V and J ends were trimmed by 4 bases and 6 bases, with 13 bases remaining between them. Germline V gives CDR1 MGHDK, CDR2 SYGVNS. CDR3 in DNA: TGTGCCAGCAGTGTTCTCCGGGCCTCCGAGCAGTACTTC. The encoded protein is CASSVLRASEQYF.

This clonotype came up a few times. V gene TRBV20-1 combines with J gene TRBJ2-3; 8 nucleotides match TRBD2. Trimming cost V 5 bases and J 2 bases; bases outside gene matches: 6. This CDR3 is 14 amino acids long. The germline gives CDR1 DFQATT, CDR2 SNEGSKA (reference sequence). In DNA form, the CDR3 reads TGCAGTGCTGACCGGCGGGGGGACACAGATACGCAGTATTTT. This sequence encodes CSADRRGDTDTQYF.

This sequence joins TRBV6-5 and TRBJ1-2; tentatively, D is TRBD1 (6 bases). V lost 2 bases and J lost 4, with 11 bases in between. There are 14 residues in the CDR3. CDR1 is MNHEY and CDR2 is SVGAGI in the germline V gene. The CDR3 here is CASSYSGGGYGYTF. The CDR3, as DNA: TGTGCCAGCAGTTACAGCGGGGGCGGCTATGGCTACACCTTC.

V usage is TRBV27 and J usage is TRBJ1-5; D is perhaps TRBD1 (5 bases). V lost 2 bases and J 6 bases, leaving 11 bases between the germline ends. Germline CDR1 reads MNHEY; CDR2 reads SMNVEV (reference sequence). The CDR3 has 14 residues. CDR3 in amino acids: CASSLGGYGQPQHF. CDR3 nucleotide sequence: TGTGCCAGCAGTTTAGGGGGATACGGTCAGCCCCAGCATTTT.